The entry below describes one TCR beta chain. Sequencing was performed with immunoSEQ multiplex PCR; in TCRdb, only in-frame clones are kept and a portion is missing. The sample lists 350,000 to 400,000 clones; approximately 90% were seen once. This sample was taken from a study of blood T cell repertoires in COVID-19. Looking at the study overall: Acute-phase and convalescent COVID-19 samples originated in the United States, Italy and Spain.

The sample taken for sequencing was PBMCs or T cells enriched from blood (not recorded which). This receptor was obtained from a woman in her thirties or forties who had been exposed to COVID-19.

For the CDR3, the DNA is TGTGCCAGTAGTACTATGGGGAGCTCCTACAATGAGCAGTTCTTC. Translating it yields CASSTMGSSYNEQFF. This chain uses TRBV19 with TRBJ2-1; a possible D gene is TRBD2 (5 bases). V lost 4 bases to trimming and J lost 0 bases, with 10 bases between them. The CDR3 is 15 amino acids. Germline V lookup: CDR1 LNHDA, CDR2 SQIVND (reference sequence).